This paragraph covers one TCR beta chain sequence. No antigen is known for it. Sample time point: roughly 11-day in vitro stimulation with candidate neoantigen peptide 4. Mismatch repair deficiency was confirmed in all patients, by PCR or immunohistochemistry. Clone fold changes were calculated against an identical culture without peptide. CDR1 and CDR2 from the germline V gene are GTSNPN and SVGIG (reference sequence). V was trimmed by 0 bases and J by 4 bases, leaving 4 bases between them. There are 13 residues in the CDR3. Some clones are missing from TCRdb's copy, which holds only in-frame ones; the method was immunoSEQ multiplex PCR. Of some 14,000 clones in the sample, 84% were seen once. The data derive from a study of PD-1 blockade in mismatch repair-deficient tumors. Study results and limitations: After pembrolizumab, tumor-resident clones rose rapidly, then generally contracted before radiologic responses.

The material was cells cultured in vitro, obtained from a patient treated with pembrolizumab. This rearrangement joins TRBV30 to TRBJ2-6; D is unresolved. This TCR derives from an adult with mismatch repair-deficient cancer. The CDR3 here is CAWSVPGANVLTF. DNA of the CDR3: TGTGCCTGGAGTGTACCGGGGGCCAACGTCCTGACTTTC.